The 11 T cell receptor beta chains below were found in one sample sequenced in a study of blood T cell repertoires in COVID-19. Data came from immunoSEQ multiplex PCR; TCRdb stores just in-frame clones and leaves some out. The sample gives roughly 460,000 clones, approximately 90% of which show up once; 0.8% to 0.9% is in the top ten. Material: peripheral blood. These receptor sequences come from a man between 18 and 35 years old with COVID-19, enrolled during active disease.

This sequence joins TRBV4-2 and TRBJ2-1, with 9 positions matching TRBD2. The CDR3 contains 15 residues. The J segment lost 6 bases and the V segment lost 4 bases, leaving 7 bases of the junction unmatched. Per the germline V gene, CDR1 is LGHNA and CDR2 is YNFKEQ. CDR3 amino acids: CASSLSGSTSNEQFF. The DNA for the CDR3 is TGTGCCAGCAGCCTTAGCGGGAGTACCTCCAATGAGCAGTTCTTC.

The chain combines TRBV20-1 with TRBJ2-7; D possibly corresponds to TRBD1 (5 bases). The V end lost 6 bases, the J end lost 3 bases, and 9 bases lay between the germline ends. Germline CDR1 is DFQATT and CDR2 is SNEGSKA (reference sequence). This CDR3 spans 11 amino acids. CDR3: CSAGPLYEQYF. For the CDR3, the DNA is TGCAGTGCGGGGCCTCTCTACGAGCAGTACTTC.

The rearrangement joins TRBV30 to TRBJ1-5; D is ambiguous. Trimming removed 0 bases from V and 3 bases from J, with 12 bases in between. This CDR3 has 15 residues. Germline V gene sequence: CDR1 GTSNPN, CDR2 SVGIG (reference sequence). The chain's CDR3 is CAWSVEVENNQPQHF. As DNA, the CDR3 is TGTGCCTGGAGTGTTGAGGTCGAGAACAATCAGCCCCAGCATTTT.

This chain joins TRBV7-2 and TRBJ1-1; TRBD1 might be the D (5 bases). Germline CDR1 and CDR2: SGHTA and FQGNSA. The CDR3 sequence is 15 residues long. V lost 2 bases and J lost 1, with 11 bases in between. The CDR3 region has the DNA TGTGCCAGCAGCTTATACACGGGGGGGAACACTGAAGCTTTCTTT. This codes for CASSLYTGGNTEAFF.

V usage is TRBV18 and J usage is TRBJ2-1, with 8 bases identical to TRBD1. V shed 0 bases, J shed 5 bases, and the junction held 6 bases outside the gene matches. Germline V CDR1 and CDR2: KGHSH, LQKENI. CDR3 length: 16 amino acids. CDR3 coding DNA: TGTGCCAGCTCACCACCGGGGACAGGTACCAACAATGAGCAGTTCTTC. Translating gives CASSPPGTGTNNEQFF. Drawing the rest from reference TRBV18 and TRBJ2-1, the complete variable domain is NAGVMQNPRHLVRRRGQEARLRCSPMKGHSHVYWYRQLPEEGLKFMVYLQKENIIDESGMPKERFSAEFPKEGPSILRIQQVVRGDSAAYFCASSPPGTGTNNEQFFGPGTRLTVL.

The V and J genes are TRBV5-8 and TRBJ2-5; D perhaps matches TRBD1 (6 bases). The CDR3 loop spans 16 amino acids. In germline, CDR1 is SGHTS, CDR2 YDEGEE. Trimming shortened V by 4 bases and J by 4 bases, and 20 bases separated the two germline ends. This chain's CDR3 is CASSPDSQGPRETQYF. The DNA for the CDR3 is TGTGCCAGCAGCCCCGATTCCCAGGGGCCCAGAGAGACCCAGTACTTC.

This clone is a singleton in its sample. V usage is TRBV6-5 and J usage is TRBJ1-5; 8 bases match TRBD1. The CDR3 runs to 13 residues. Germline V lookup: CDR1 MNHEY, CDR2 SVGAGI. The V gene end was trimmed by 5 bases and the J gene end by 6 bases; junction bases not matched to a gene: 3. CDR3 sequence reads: CASSRQGTQPQHF. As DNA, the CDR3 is TGTGCCAGCAGTAGACAGGGGACTCAGCCCCAGCATTTT.

CDR3 sequence reads: CASSLRQGNEQYF. CDR3 bases: TGTGCCAGCAGTTTAAGACAGGGAAACGAGCAGTACTTC. The V gene is TRBV27, the J gene TRBJ2-7; TRBD1 aligns across 7 bases. This CDR3 contains 13 residues. In germline, CDR1 is MNHEY, CDR2 SMNVEV (reference sequence). V lost 2 bases, J lost 5 bases, and 3 bases stayed unmatched.

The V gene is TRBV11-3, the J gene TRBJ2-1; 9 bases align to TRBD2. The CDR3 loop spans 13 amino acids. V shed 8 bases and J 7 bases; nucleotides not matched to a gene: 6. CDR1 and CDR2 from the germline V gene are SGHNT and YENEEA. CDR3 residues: CASGWSGGNEQFF. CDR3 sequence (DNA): TGTGCCAGCGGTTGGAGCGGGGGGAATGAGCAGTTCTTC.

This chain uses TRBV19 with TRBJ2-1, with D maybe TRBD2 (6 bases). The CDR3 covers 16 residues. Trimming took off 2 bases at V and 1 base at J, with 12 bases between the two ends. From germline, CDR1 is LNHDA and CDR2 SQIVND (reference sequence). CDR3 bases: TGTGCCAGTAGTATACTCGGGACTGTTTCCTACAATGAGCAGTTCTTC. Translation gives CASSILGTVSYNEQFF.

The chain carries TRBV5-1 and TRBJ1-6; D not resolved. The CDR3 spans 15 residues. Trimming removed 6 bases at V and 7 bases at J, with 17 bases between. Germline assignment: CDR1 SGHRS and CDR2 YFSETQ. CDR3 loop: CASKEAEVRNSPLHF. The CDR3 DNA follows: TGCGCCAGCAAGGAGGCGGAGGTTAGGAATTCACCCCTCCACTTT. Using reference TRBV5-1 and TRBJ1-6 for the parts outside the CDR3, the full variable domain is KAGVTQTPRYLIKTRGQQVTLSCSPISGHRSVSWYQQTPGQGLQFLFEYFSETQRNKGNFPGRFSGRQFSNSRSEMNVSTLELGDSALYLCASKEAEVRNSPLHFGNGTRLTVT.